This T cell receptor beta chain was sequenced for a study of cytomegalovirus exposure and HLA in healthy donors. Study-wide results and caveats: HLA alleles were associated with fewer than 20,000 TCR beta sequences in a later analysis at 0.05 false discovery rate.

In the PCR, 60 Vbeta and 13 Jbeta primers were used. Libraries were prepared by immunoSEQ multiplex PCR; TCRdb keeps only in-frame clonotypes and omits some of them. The sample carries about 190,000 clones, more than 75% recorded once. Points on this clone: Its antigen is currently unknown.

The V end was cut by 0 bases, the J end by 3 bases, with 18 bases between. This CDR3 spans 19 amino acids. In germline, CDR1 is WSHSY, CDR2 SAAADI. The origin of this receptor is a woman aged 18-35 years in good health and CMV-seronegative. Sequenced: PBMCs. The chain recombines TRBV10-2 with TRBJ1-6; the D gene is possibly TRBD1 (5 bases). The CDR3 bases are TGCGCCAGCAGTGAGTCGTTGGGTCGGGGGTATGTCTATAATTCACCCCTCCACTTT. It translates to CASSESLGRGYVYNSPLHF.